This T cell receptor beta chain was found in a study of molecular identifiers for immune sequencing clone quantification. The overall study: In replicates, the authors split RNA from around 20,000 or 100,000 naive CD8 cells five ways and sequenced four.

The CDR3 extends over 14 amino acids. Per the germline V gene, CDR1 is SGHVS and CDR2 is FNYEAQ. As concerns this clonotype: A read error is possible here, since a much larger clone lies one base away.

TCRdb recomputed calls from the PCR reads with MiXCR, one row per CDR3 protein. The table includes about 320,000 distinct CDR3 sequences, 24% detected once. V gene TRBV7-6 combines with J gene TRBJ1-4; D is unclear. Sequencing was performed on naive CD8+ T cells from blood, with Jurkat cell RNA spiked in. As to subset: FACS-sorted CD8+CD4-CCR7+CD45RA+ naive T cells. This clonotype was sampled from a human donor in good health. Some libraries in this study had Jurkat cell RNA spiked in. The CDR3 spells CASSLVGTNEELFF. CDR3 sequence (DNA): TGTGCCAGCAGCTTAGTGGGAACTAATGAAGAACTGTTTTTT.